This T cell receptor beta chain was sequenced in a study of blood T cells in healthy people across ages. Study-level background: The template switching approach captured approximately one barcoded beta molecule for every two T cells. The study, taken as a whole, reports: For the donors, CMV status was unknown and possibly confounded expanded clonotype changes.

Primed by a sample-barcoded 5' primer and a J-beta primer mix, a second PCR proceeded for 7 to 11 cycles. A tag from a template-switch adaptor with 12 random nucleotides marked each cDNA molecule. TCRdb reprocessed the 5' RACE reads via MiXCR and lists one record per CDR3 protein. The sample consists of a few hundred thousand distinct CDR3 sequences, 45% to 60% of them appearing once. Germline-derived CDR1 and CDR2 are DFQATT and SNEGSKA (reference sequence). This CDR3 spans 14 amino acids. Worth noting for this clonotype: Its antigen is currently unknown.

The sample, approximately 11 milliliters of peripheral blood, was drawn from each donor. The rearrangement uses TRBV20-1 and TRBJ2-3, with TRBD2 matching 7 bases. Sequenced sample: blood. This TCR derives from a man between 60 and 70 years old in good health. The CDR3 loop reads CSSVSGKYTDTQYF. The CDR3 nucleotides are TGCAGCTCCGTAAGCGGGAAATACACAGATACGCAGTATTTT.